The 24 T cell receptor beta chains below were found in one sample sequenced in a study of cytomegalovirus exposure and HLA in healthy donors. Primers included in the PCR were 60 Vbeta and 13 Jbeta primers. Produced via immunoSEQ multiplex PCR; TCRdb's table is partial and in-frame only. The top ten clones hold 2% to 2.5% of a sample with some 170,000 clones, around 79% of them seen once. Sequencing used PBMCs. Receptors originate from a man aged 35 to 55 in good health and CMV-seronegative.

The CDR3: CSVAHGTDSNQPQHF. CDR3 nucleotide sequence: TGCAGCGTTGCGCATGGGACAGATAGCAATCAGCCCCAGCATTTT. The chain carries TRBV29-1 and TRBJ1-5, with TRBD1 matching 7 bases. The CDR3 runs to 15 residues. Germline lookup yields CDR1 SQVTM and CDR2 ANQGSEA. The junction had 6 bases not matched to a gene; V was cut back by 4 bases and J by 0 bases.

The chain combines TRBV7-9 with TRBJ1-1, with D possibly being TRBD1 (6 bases). This CDR3 comprises 13 residues. Trimming stripped 5 bases from V and 3 bases from J, with 10 bases between. CDR1 and CDR2 (germline): SEHNR, FQNEAQ (reference sequence). This CDR3 reads CASSREGDTEAFF. CDR3 nucleotides: TGTGCCAGCAGCAGGGAGGGGGACACTGAAGCTTTCTTT.

The rearrangement uses TRBV27 and TRBJ1-1; D unresolved. V was trimmed by 2 bases and J by 5 bases, leaving 9 bases between them. The CDR3 contains 13 residues. Germline lookup yields CDR1 MNHEY and CDR2 SMNVEV (reference sequence). The CDR3 DNA reads as TGTGCCAGCAGTTTAGGCCGAGGTACTGAAGCTTTCTTT. Its protein product is CASSLGRGTEAFF.

V is TRBV30 and J is TRBJ2-2; D might be TRBD2 (6 bases). Trimming pared 3 bases from V and 5 bases from J, leaving 10 bases between. This CDR3 is built from 13 residues. Germline values: CDR1 GTSNPN, CDR2 SVGIG (reference sequence). CDR3 sequence: CAWRVGSTGELFF. CDR3 nucleotide sequence: TGTGCCTGGAGAGTCGGGAGTACCGGGGAGCTGTTTTTT.

A word on this clone: The junction departs from germline at one end; a sequencing error may be responsible. The rearrangement links TRBV7-7 to TRBJ2-5; 7 nucleotides line up with TRBD1. Germline CDR1 SSHAT, CDR2 FNYEAQ (reference sequence). The CDR3 length is 14 residues. The CDR3 DNA reads TGTGCTAGCAGCTTAGGGACAGCACAAGAGACCCAGTACTTC. Residues: CASSLGTAQETQYF. The full variable domain, with the rest looked up from reference TRBV7-7 and TRBJ2-5, is GAGVSQSPRYKVTKRGQDVTLRCDPISSHATLYWYQQALGQGPEFLTYFNYEAQPDKSGLPSDRFSAERPEGSISTLTIQRTEQRDSAMYRCASSLGTAQETQYFGPGTRLLVL.

The chain joins TRBV11-1 to TRBJ2-3; unclear D gene. Trimming took off 7 bases at V and 3 bases at J, with 8 bases between the two ends. Germline values: CDR1 SGHAT, CDR2 FQDESV (reference sequence). The CDR3 covers 12 residues. The CDR3 sequence: CASKQLTDTQYF. The CDR3 DNA reads as TGTGCCAGCAAACAGCTAACAGATACGCAGTATTTT.

V and J are TRBV30 and TRBJ1-2; D perhaps matches TRBD1 (6 bases). The CDR3 is 14 residues long. Germline CDR1 is GTSNPN and CDR2 is SVGIG (reference sequence). Trimming removed 7 bases from V and 0 bases from J, with 15 bases in between. The CDR3 DNA follows: TGTGCCTATTTAAAGGGACAATCTAACTATGGCTACACCTTC. Its translation is CAYLKGQSNYGYTF. Full variable domain (rest looked up from reference TRBV30 and TRBJ1-2): SQTIHQWPATLVQPVGSPLSLECTVEGTSNPNLYWYRQAAGRGLQLLFYSVGIGQISSEVPQNLSASRPQDRQFILSSKKLLLSDSGFYLCAYLKGQSNYGYTFGSGTRLTVV.

V usage is TRBV19 and J usage is TRBJ1-2; 7 positions agree with TRBD1. The V and J ends lost 6 bases and 4 bases, in that order; junction bases with no gene match: 8. Germline CDR1 and CDR2: LNHDA and SQIVND (reference sequence). The CDR3 is 14 residues long. DNA of the CDR3: TGTGCCAGTAGCCCTCAGGGGGAAGGCTATGGCTACACCTTC. It translates to CASSPQGEGYGYTF.

As regards this clone: The junction and the germline gene differ at one end; a read error may be behind it. CDR3 sequence: CASSLLLAGGSGANGLTF. The CDR3 DNA is TGTGCCAGCAGCTTATTACTAGCGGGAGGTTCCGGGGCCAACGGCCTGACTTTC. The rearrangement joins TRBV5-4 to TRBJ2-6; 12 bases are shared with TRBD2. This CDR3 comprises 18 residues. Germline V CDR1 and CDR2: SGHNT, YYREEE (reference sequence).

The V and J genes are TRBV5-4 and TRBJ2-7; tentatively, D is TRBD1 (6 bases). Germline-derived CDR1 and CDR2 are SGHNT and YYREEE (reference sequence). The CDR3 contains 13 residues. V was trimmed by 0 bases and J by 5 bases, leaving 9 bases between them. CDR3 loop: CASSLVPGDEQYF. The CDR3 DNA sequence: TGTGCCAGCAGCTTGGTCCCAGGGGACGAGCAGTACTTC.

The chain has TRBV19 and TRBJ2-7; 9 nucleotides line up with TRBD1. V was pared by 7 bases and J by 6 bases, with 10 bases of the junction left unmatched. Germline V gene lookup returns CDR1 LNHDA and CDR2 SQIVND (reference sequence). The CDR3 totals 14 residues. CDR3 region: CASTRTGASSEQYF. The CDR3 region has the DNA TGTGCCAGTACTCGGACAGGGGCCTCTTCCGAGCAGTACTTC.

Remarks on this clone: A junction boundary mismatches the germline segment, possibly from a read error. The chain employs TRBV7-7 and TRBJ2-1; 11 bases match TRBD2. Germline assignment: CDR1 SSHAT and CDR2 FNYEAQ (reference sequence). The CDR3 is made up of 15 amino acids. DNA of the CDR3: TGTGCTAGCAGCCGCGGCCAGCTAGCGGGAGGAGAGCAGTTCTTC. Amino acid sequence: CASSRGQLAGGEQFF.

V gene TRBV29-1 combines with J gene TRBJ2-1; unclear D gene. Trimming stripped 7 bases from V and 0 bases from J, with 13 bases between. This CDR3 spans 14 amino acids. Germline CDR1 SQVTM, CDR2 ANQGSEA. CDR3 nucleotide sequence: TGCAGCGGGATAGGAGTTAGCTCCTACAATGAGCAGTTCTTC. Protein: CSGIGVSSYNEQFF.

This rearrangement joins TRBV19 to TRBJ2-2; D remains unclear. Germline V lookup: CDR1 LNHDA, CDR2 SQIVND (reference sequence). The CDR3 consists of 14 residues. The V gene lost 4 bases and the J gene lost 1 base, with 7 bases spanning the gap. The CDR3 coding sequence is TGTGCCAGTAGTACGCAGGTGAACACCGGGGAGCTGTTTTTT. This translates into CASSTQVNTGELFF.

The J gene is TRBJ2-4, the V gene TRBV14; 14 nucleotides agree with TRBD2. Germline CDR1 SGHDN, CDR2 FVKESK. With V trimmed by 5 bases and J by 12 bases, 12 bases remained unmatched. The CDR3 totals 16 residues. CDR3: CASSKGLAGERDSQYF. As DNA, the CDR3 is TGTGCCAGCAGCAAGGGACTAGCGGGAGAACGGGACAGTCAGTACTTC.

The chain uses TRBV5-1 and TRBJ1-1, with D possibly being TRBD1 (5 bases). The CDR3 length is 15 residues. Per the germline V gene, CDR1 is SGHRS and CDR2 is YFSETQ. The V end was cut by 0 bases, the J end by 1 base, with 10 bases between. The CDR3 nucleotides read TGCGCCAGCAGCTTGGTCGGACACTCGAACACTGAAGCTTTCTTT. It is translated as CASSLVGHSNTEAFF.

The J gene is TRBJ2-3, the V gene TRBV30; TRBD2 agrees at 15 bases. The CDR3 contains 16 residues. Germline CDR1 and CDR2: GTSNPN and SVGIG (reference sequence). Trimming took 3 bases from V and 5 from J; bases not matched to a gene: 6. The CDR3 reads CAWRDQGLAGGDTQYF. The CDR3 coding sequence is TGTGCCTGGAGAGACCAGGGACTAGCGGGAGGAGATACGCAGTATTTT.

This clone was picked up a small number of times. The chain employs TRBV6-1 and TRBJ2-7; D possibly corresponds to TRBD1 (5 bases). The CDR3 loop spans 13 amino acids. The germline V gene encodes CDR1 MNHNS and CDR2 SASEGT. V was pared by 4 bases and J by 5 bases, with 12 bases between. CDR3 region: CASSAQGRNEQYF. The CDR3 DNA is TGTGCCAGCAGTGCCCAGGGAAGGAACGAGCAGTACTTC.

The J gene is TRBJ1-1, the V gene TRBV7-9, with D possibly matching TRBD1 (6 bases). V shed 0 bases and J shed 2 bases, with 10 bases lying between them. Germline V CDR1 and CDR2: SEHNR, FQNEAQ (reference sequence). The CDR3 extends over 15 amino acids. The CDR3 reads CASSLAQGRNTEAFF. The CDR3 DNA reads as TGTGCCAGCAGCTTAGCCCAGGGGCGAAACACTGAAGCTTTCTTT.

V usage is TRBV2 and J usage is TRBJ1-5; the D is unclear. Trimming cost V 6 bases and J 2 bases, with 8 bases left between them. The V gene's germline CDR1 is SNHLY and CDR2 FYNNEI. The CDR3 runs to 13 residues. The CDR3 region is CASRQTGNQPQHF. The CDR3 DNA follows: TGTGCCAGCAGACAGACGGGCAATCAGCCCCAGCATTTT.

The chain has TRBV28 and TRBJ2-2; D gene unclear. This CDR3 spans 14 amino acids. Trimming stripped 7 bases from V and 1 base from J, with 10 bases between. Germline CDR1 is MDHEN and CDR2 is SYDVKM. The CDR3 sequence: CASTPPGNTGELFF. CDR3 in DNA: TGTGCCAGCACCCCTCCCGGGAACACCGGGGAGCTGTTTTTT.

The chain carries TRBV18 and TRBJ2-7, with D uncertain. Germline CDR1 reads KGHSH; CDR2 reads LQKENI. CDR3 length: 11 residues. Deletions cut 3 bases from V and 6 bases from J, with 6 bases between. The CDR3 is CASSPGSEQYF. For the CDR3, the DNA is TGTGCCAGCTCACCGGGCAGCGAGCAGTACTTC.

The J gene is TRBJ2-1, the V gene TRBV5-1; 12 bases align to TRBD2. The CDR3 length is 16 residues. V was clipped by 4 bases and J by 6 bases; unmatched bases: 8. From germline, CDR1 is SGHRS and CDR2 YFSETQ. The DNA of the CDR3 is TGCGCCAGCAGCGGATGGACTAGCGGGATGACCAATGAGCAGTTCTTC. It encodes CASSGWTSGMTNEQFF.

The chain uses TRBV27 and TRBJ1-5; a weak D match, TRBD1 (6 bases). CDR1 is MNHEY, CDR2 SMNVEV, per germline (reference sequence). Trimming removed 1 base at V and 0 bases at J, with 10 bases between. CDR3 size: 16 residues. CDR3 region: CASSLWTVYSNQPQHF. The CDR3 DNA reads as TGTGCCAGCAGTTTATGGACAGTCTATAGCAATCAGCCCCAGCATTTT.